This is a list of T cell receptor beta chains from one sample in a study of shared clonotypes between healthy human individuals. Here immunoSEQ multiplex PCR was the method, and the copy in TCRdb shows in-frame clones only, minus some. Of around 1.9 million clones in the sample, 93% are singletons; the top ten hold approximately 1.6%. What was sequenced was naive CD8+ T cells from PBMCs. Receptors were obtained from a man younger than 35 in good health. Some clones in this sample may be carry-over from other donors' samples. The CDR3 runs from the conserved cysteine through the conserved F or W. D genes are given only for firm matches. Not every row has a clone size; where given, it reads once, few, many or a size class.

clone size	D gene	V gene	J gene	CDR3 DNA	CDR3 protein
.	.	TRBV28	TRBJ2-2	TGTGCCAGCGGGGTGGGAGTAGCGGCGAACACCGGGGAGCTGTTTTTT	CASGVGVAANTGELFF
.	TRBD2	TRBV30	TRBJ2-1	TGTGCCCTGGTAGGCCAGCGGGATTACAATGAGCAGTTCTTC	CALVGQRDYNEQFF
.	.	TRBV5-6	TRBJ2-7	TGTGCCAGCAGCTTGGCCGGGACCGAGCAGTACTTC	CASSLAGTEQYF
.	TRBD2	TRBV27	TRBJ2-5	TGTGCCAGCACCCAGACGCCGGGACTAGGGGTAGAGACCCAGTACTTC	CASTQTPGLGVETQYF
.	.	TRBV28	TRBJ2-7	TGTGCCAGCAGTTCGGGGCACGAGCAGTACTTC	CASSSGHEQYF
once	TRBD1	TRBV28	TRBJ2-2	TGTGCCAGCAGTCTACAGGGGGATACCGGGGAGCTGTTTTTT	CASSLQGDTGELFF
.	TRBD1	TRBV6-1	TRBJ2-7	TGTGCCAGCAGTGAAGTGGACAGGGGGAGCGAGCAGTACTTC	CASSEVDRGSEQYF
.	TRBD1	TRBV5-5	TRBJ1-2	TGTGCCAGCAGCTTGGCAGGGGGTAATGGCTACACCTTC	CASSLAGGNGYTF
.	.	TRBV19	TRBJ1-3	TGTGCCAGTAGTATTAGTATCTCTGGAAACACCATATATTTT	CASSISISGNTIYF
once	TRBD1	TRBV7-3	TRBJ1-5	TGTGCCAGCAGCTTAAGGGACAGGGTCAATCAGCCCCAGCATTTT	CASSLRDRVNQPQHF
.	.	TRBV5-1	TRBJ2-7	TGCGCCAGCAGCCTCGTTAGGTACGAGCAGTACTTC	CASSLVRYEQYF
once	TRBD2	TRBV29-1	TRBJ2-2	TGCAGCGTTGAAAATCTAGCGGGAGTGACCGGGGAGCTGTTTTTT	CSVENLAGVTGELFF
.	TRBD1	TRBV6-5	TRBJ2-7	TGTGCCAGCACCGACAGGGGGGCCTACGAGCAGTACTTC	CASTDRGAYEQYF
.	.	TRBV30	TRBJ2-1	TGTGCCTGGACTGTCGCATGGGACAATGAGCAGTTCTTC	CAWTVAWDNEQFF
.	.	TRBV30	TRBJ1-1	TGTGCCTGGAGTGCTATCCTGGCAGCCACTGAAGCTTTCTTT	CAWSAILAATEAFF
once	.	TRBV14	TRBJ2-7	TGTGCCAGCAGCCAACGTCGGGGGGACAGCTACGAGCAGTACTTC	CASSQRRGDSYEQYF
.	.	TRBV4-2	TRBJ2-1	TGTGCCAGCAGCCAAGACACGCCAGAAGACAATGAGCAGTTCTTC	CASSQDTPEDNEQFF
.	TRBD1	TRBV27	TRBJ1-1	TGTGCCAGCAGTCTGGGACAGATAAACACTGAAGCTTTCTTT	CASSLGQINTEAFF
.	.	TRBV7-9	TRBJ2-7	TGTGCCAGCAGCCCTCCGACAGCCTTCTACGAGCAGTACTTC	CASSPPTAFYEQYF
.	.	TRBV7-8	TRBJ1-1	TGTGCCAGCAGCTTACCAACTACAGGGAGGGGGGGCACTGAAGCTTTCTTT	CASSLPTTGRGGTEAFF
.	TRBD1	TRBV2	TRBJ1-2	TGTGCCAGCAGTGAACTTCGGACAGGGGGCTCTAACTATGGCTACACCTTC	CASSELRTGGSNYGYTF
.	.	TRBV15	TRBJ1-6	TGTGCCACCGGAGATTACATAACACGAAGACCCCTCCACTTT	CATGDYITRRPLHF
.	TRBD1	TRBV27	TRBJ2-7	TGTGCCAGCAGTGTAAGTCGGACAGGTGAGCAGTACTTC	CASSVSRTGEQYF
.	.	TRBV21-1	TRBJ2-7	TGTGCCAGCCCGACGATCCGGGACAGACCTTGGGAGCAGTACTTC	CASPTIRDRPWEQYF
.	.	TRBV28	TRBJ2-7	TGTGCCAGCAGTCGGGACCCGGGGTACGAGCAGTACTTC	CASSRDPGYEQYF
.	.	TRBV4-1	TRBJ2-3	TGCGCCAGCAGCCAAGATTGGGGGACAAAGAACAGCGCAGATACGCAGTATTTT	CASSQDWGTKNSADTQYF
.	TRBD1	TRBV5-4	TRBJ1-2	TGTGCCAGCAGCTTGTCACAGGGGGCTCCCTATGACTACACCTTC	CASSLSQGAPYDYTF
once	.	TRBV5-8	TRBJ1-5	TGTGCCAGCAGCTTTCAAAGGAATCATCAGCCCCAGCATTTT	CASSFQRNHQPQHF
once	TRBD2	TRBV11-1	TRBJ2-2	TGTGCCAGCAGCGTAACTAGCGGGAGTAACACCGGGGAGCTGTTTTTT	CASSVTSGSNTGELFF
.	.	TRBV4-2	TRBJ2-7	TGTGCCAGCAGCCAAGAAGCCCCCGGGGCCGGCTACGAGCAGTACTTC	CASSQEAPGAGYEQYF
.	.	TRBV28	TRBJ1-2	TGTGCCAGCAGTTCAAGGTGGGAGGATGGCTACACCTTC	CASSSRWEDGYTF
once	.	TRBV2	TRBJ2-3	TGTGCCACCCTGTCGACAGGGAAGGGACTCGATACGCAGTATTTT	CATLSTGKGLDTQYF
.	TRBD1	TRBV6-5	TRBJ2-7	TGTGCCAGCAGTTACTCGACGGGACAGGCTCACTACGAGCAGTACTTC	CASSYSTGQAHYEQYF
.	TRBD1	TRBV6-5	TRBJ1-4	TGTGCCAGCACATCCCGGACAGGGGGAGGAAAACTGTTTTTT	CASTSRTGGGKLFF
.	.	TRBV27	TRBJ1-1	TGTGCCAGCAGGATGGAATTGTCGGGATCCACTGAAGCTTTCTTT	CASRMELSGSTEAFF
.	.	TRBV7-9	TRBJ2-5	TGTGCCAGCAGCCACTGGGGGGAACCGCAAGAGACCCAGTACTTC	CASSHWGEPQETQYF
once	.	TRBV7-9	TRBJ2-1	TGTGCCAGCAGCTCCCCCCAGGGGAGCTCCTACAATGAGCAGTTCTTC	CASSSPQGSSYNEQFF
.	.	TRBV7-9	TRBJ2-3	TGTGCCAGCAGCTTACCCCGAGATACGCAGTATTTT	CASSLPRDTQYF
.	TRBD1	TRBV28	TRBJ1-5	TGTGCCAGCAGTACGTGGGCAGGGGGCATGGAAAATCAGCCCCAGCATTTT	CASSTWAGGMENQPQHF
.	TRBD2	TRBV7-3	TRBJ2-2	TGTGCCAGCAGCTTAACTTCGTTCTCCCTCGCGGGAGGGCCACCCGGGGAGCTGTTTTTT	CASSLTSFSLAGGPPGELFF
few	.	TRBV27	TRBJ2-7	TGTGCCAGCAGCCCCATCGATACGTACGAGCAGTACTTC	CASSPIDTYEQYF
.	TRBD1	TRBV5-1	TRBJ2-1	TGCGCCAGCAGCTGGGTTGCAGGGGGATACAATGAGCAGTTCTTC	CASSWVAGGYNEQFF
.	TRBD1	TRBV5-5	TRBJ2-7	TGTGCCAGCAGCATACTCCCGGACAGGGGGTACGAGCAGTACTTC	CASSILPDRGYEQYF
.	.	TRBV7-2	TRBJ2-2	TGTGCCAGCAGCTCCTTGGGGGTTCGTCGAAACACCGGGGAGCTGTTTTTT	CASSSLGVRRNTGELFF
.	.	TRBV10-3	TRBJ2-1	TGTGCCATCAGTGAGTCGTCGAGAAGGTTGAACAATGAGCAGTTCTTC	CAISESSRRLNNEQFF
.	.	TRBV9	TRBJ2-1	TGTGCCAGCAGCGTAGTGGGAGCCCTGGGCGATGAGCAGTTCTTC	CASSVVGALGDEQFF
.	TRBD1	TRBV10-2	TRBJ2-5	TGCGCCAGCAGGGACAGGGGGCTCGAGACCCAGTACTTC	CASRDRGLETQYF
.	.	TRBV27	TRBJ2-2	TGTGCCACCAAGACGGGGGCGAACACCGGGGAGCTGTTTTTT	CATKTGANTGELFF
.	TRBD2	TRBV7-9	TRBJ2-2	TGTGCCAGCAGCTCCGCCGTCAGCGGGAGTTGGGTTTTCACCGGGGAGCTGTTTTTT	CASSSAVSGSWVFTGELFF
.	TRBD1	TRBV7-9	TRBJ2-7	TGTGCCAGCAGCTCCGTTCGACAGGGGGCCTACGAGCAGTACTTC	CASSSVRQGAYEQYF
.	TRBD1	TRBV19	TRBJ2-1	TGTGCCAGTAGTATTCTCAAGGGACAGGGGCCGACCTACAATGAGCAGTTCTTC	CASSILKGQGPTYNEQFF
.	.	TRBV27	TRBJ2-1	TGTGCCAGCAGTCGAATCGGGGCCTTCAATGAGCAGTTCTTC	CASSRIGAFNEQFF
.	TRBD2	TRBV4-3	TRBJ2-1	TGCGCCAGCAGCCCAGAGAGGGGTCTAGCGGGAGGAGAGCAGTTCTTC	CASSPERGLAGGEQFF
.	.	TRBV30	TRBJ1-2	TGTGCCTGGAGTGTACTAGGCGGTCCCTTAACCTTC	CAWSVLGGPLTF
.	TRBD1	TRBV5-1	TRBJ2-1	TGCGCCAGCAGCTTGCATTCCACAGGGGGACGGTTCGATGAGCAGTTCTTC	CASSLHSTGGRFDEQFF
.	TRBD1	TRBV9	TRBJ1-2	TGTGCCAGCAGCTTCAGACGGGACAGGGACTATGGCTACACCTTC	CASSFRRDRDYGYTF
.	.	TRBV2	TRBJ2-6	TGTGCCAGCAGTGGCTTCCGGGGGACTGGGGCCAACGTCCTGACTTTC	CASSGFRGTGANVLTF
few	.	TRBV27	TRBJ2-1	TGTGCCAGCAGGGACGGTTACTACAATGAGCAGTTCTTC	CASRDGYYNEQFF